One and the same sample provided the 9 T cell receptor beta chains below, sequenced in a study of blood T cell repertoires in COVID-19. Measured with immunoSEQ multiplex PCR; TCRdb has only the in-frame clones, and not every one. The data hold 150,000 to 200,000 clones, with 70% to 90% observed a single time. What was sequenced was peripheral blood. The source is a woman aged 80 or over with COVID-19, enrolled during active disease.

This clone was detected a few times. Relative to the germline gene, one junction end is altered; a read error may explain this. The genes are TRBV7-7 and TRBJ1-1; D may be TRBD1 (5 bases). This CDR3 is 19 amino acids long. Germline CDR1 is SSHAT and CDR2 is FNYEAQ (reference sequence). In DNA form, the CDR3 reads TGTGCTAGCAGCTTAGCAACAGGAAAAAAACAGGATGCAGACACTGAAGCTTTCTTT. It encodes CASSLATGKKQDADTEAFF.

The chain carries TRBV9 and TRBJ1-2, with TRBD1 as a possible D gene (5 bases). V was pared by 7 bases and J by 8 bases, with 15 bases between. The CDR3 sequence is 12 residues long. CDR1 SGDLS and CDR2 YYNGEE come from the germline V gene. Here the CDR3 reads CASAPLPGGYTF. The CDR3 coding sequence is TGTGCCAGCGCGCCCCTCCCAGGGGGCTACACCTTC.

The chain couples TRBV6-5 to TRBJ1-1, with D hard to call. Trimming shortened V by 0 bases and J by 5 bases, and 7 bases separated the two germline ends. The germline V gene has CDR1 MNHEY and CDR2 SVGAGI. The CDR3 runs to 13 residues. DNA for the CDR3: TGTGCCAGCAGTTACTCCGTCGGGACTGAAGCTTTCTTT. It translates to CASSYSVGTEAFF.

This clone was seen a single time. This chain links TRBV6-6 with TRBJ2-7, with TRBD1 matching over 8 bases. The J segment lost 1 base and the V segment lost 6 bases, leaving 5 bases of the junction unmatched. Looked up from germline, CDR1 is MNHNY and CDR2 is SVGAGI (reference sequence). The CDR3 loop spans 14 amino acids. The CDR3 DNA follows: TGTGCCAGCAGCCGAGGACAGGGTTCCTACGAGCAGTACTTC. Its protein is CASSRGQGSYEQYF.

The chain uses TRBV28 and TRBJ2-7, with 11 bases identical to TRBD2. The germline gives CDR1 MDHEN, CDR2 SYDVKM. The CDR3 has 16 residues. V was clipped by 6 bases and J by 2 bases; unmatched bases: 9. The CDR3 bases are TGTGCCAGCAGCCTAGCGGGAGGAAGGGGGACCTACGAGCAGTACTTC. It translates to CASSLAGGRGTYEQYF.

The gene calls are TRBV5-1 and TRBJ2-7; 10 nucleotides match TRBD1. V was pared by 4 bases and J by 5 bases, with 6 bases of the junction left unmatched. CDR3 size: 14 residues. In germline, CDR1 is SGHRS, CDR2 YFSETQ. Written as DNA, the CDR3 is TGCGCCAGCAGCGGGGGACAGGGGTCTAACGAGCAGTACTTC. Encoded protein: CASSGGQGSNEQYF. The full variable domain, rest sourced from reference TRBV5-1 and TRBJ2-7, is KAGVTQTPRYLIKTRGQQVTLSCSPISGHRSVSWYQQTPGQGLQFLFEYFSETQRNKGNFPGRFSGRQFSNSRSEMNVSTLELGDSALYLCASSGGQGSNEQYFGPGTRLTVT.

In its sample, this clone was seen a few times. Sequence at one end of the junction differs from germline and may be a read error. The V call is TRBV6-5, the J call TRBJ1-6; 9 bases map to TRBD1. The CDR3 extends over 16 amino acids. Germline loops: CDR1 MNHEY, CDR2 SVGAGI. CDR3 coding DNA: TGTGCCAGCAGTAACTCCGGGACAGGGACTGGTTCACCCCTCCACTTT. Translated, it gives CASSNSGTGTGSPLHF.

V gene TRBV3-1 (or the pseudogene TRBV3-2) combines with J gene TRBJ2-7; 7 bases fit TRBD2. This CDR3 region has 14 residues. The germline gives CDR1 LGHDT, CDR2 YNNKEL (reference sequence). J was trimmed by 4 bases and V by 4 bases; bases with no gene match: 7. CDR3 sequence: CASSPSSGLYEQYF. In DNA form, the CDR3 reads TGTGCCAGCAGCCCCTCTAGCGGCCTGTACGAGCAGTACTTC.

The V gene is TRBV7-8, the J gene TRBJ1-2; D remains unclear. Germline V gene sequence: CDR1 SGHVS, CDR2 FQNEAQ. CDR3 length: 13 amino acids. V was cut by 4 bases and J by 11 bases, with 17 bases left in between. CDR3 bases: TGTGCCAGCAGCTCTGACCCGACGAGGGAATACACCTTC. It translates to CASSSDPTREYTF.